The next 7 T cell receptor beta chains were all read from a single sample in a study of spatial heterogeneity in lung cancer. Overall study results and limits: It was found that expanded intratumoral alpha and beta TCR counts tracked tumor mutation counts.

TCRdb ran MiXCR on the 5' RACE reads and lists one entry per CDR3 protein. The sample consists of 12,000 or so distinct CDR3 sequences, about 4.6% of them appearing once. These TCRs are of unknown antigen specificity. Time point indicated: sample taken at primary tumor resection. The sequenced sample was lung tumor tissue, obtained at surgery. These receptors originate from a male donor with early-stage non-small cell lung cancer.

This clonotype was observed many times. This beta chain is an off-target read within a library intended for alpha chains, so its frequency means little. The chain recombines TRBV6-1 with TRBJ1-2; 7 bases line up with TRBD1. The germline gives CDR1 MNHNS, CDR2 SASEGT. This CDR3 has 13 amino acids. J lost 8 bases, V lost 2 bases, and 5 bases had no gene match. CDR3 nucleotide sequence: TGTGCCAGCAGTGAAAGAGGGGGCGGCGGCTACACCTTC. Its protein is CASSERGGGGYTF.

In this sample, this clonotype turned up many times. This beta chain is an unintended read in a library built for alpha chains; its size means little. The chain couples TRBV3-1 to TRBJ1-3; TRBD1 aligns across 9 bases. The CDR3 sequence is 18 residues long. The V gene end was trimmed by 4 bases and the J gene end by 0 bases; junction bases not matched to a gene: 10. From germline, CDR1 is LGHDT and CDR2 YNNKEL (reference sequence). The CDR3: CASSPRRDRALSGNTIYF. CDR3 coding DNA: TGTGCCAGCAGCCCGCGCAGGGACAGGGCACTCTCTGGAAACACCATATATTTT. Filled out from reference TRBV3-1 and TRBJ1-3, the complete variable domain reads DTAVSQTPKYLVTQMGNDKSIKCEQNLGHDTMYWYKQDSKKFLKIMFSYNNKELIINETVPNRFSPKSPDKAHLNLHINSLELGDSAVYFCASSPRRDRALSGNTIYFGEGSWLTVV.

This clonotype was seen repeatedly, ten times or more. Found in a library prepared for alpha chains, this beta chain is an off-target read, and its abundance has little meaning. V usage is TRBV6-2 or TRBV6-3 and J usage is TRBJ2-3, with D possibly matching TRBD1 (5 bases). V was cut by 5 bases and J by 6 bases, with 9 bases left in between. The germline V gene encodes CDR1 MNHEY and CDR2 SVGEGT. The CDR3 extends over 12 amino acids. The CDR3 DNA is TGTGCCAGCAGTCCAGGGTTGGATACGCAGTATTTT. Translating gives CASSPGLDTQYF.

The table lists this clonotype with a few counts. This beta chain slipped into a library made for alpha chains as a stray read, so its size is not meaningful. This chain connects TRBV7-2 to TRBJ2-5; D is uncertain. V was cut by 1 base and J by 5 bases, with 2 bases left in between. In germline, CDR1 is SGHTA, CDR2 FQGNSA. The CDR3 runs 11 residues. The CDR3 DNA is TGTGCCAGCAGCTTAGTTGAGACCCAGTACTTC. It codes for CASSLVETQYF.

This clonotype was recorded a few times. The library was designed around alpha chains, so this beta chain is a stray read whose abundance carries little weight. This rearrangement joins TRBV7-9 to TRBJ2-1; TRBD1 agrees at 10 bases. The CDR3 spans 20 residues. The ends lost 0 bases at V and 7 bases at J; junction bases unmatched: 18. Per germline, CDR1 SEHNR and CDR2 FQNEAQ (reference sequence). DNA for the CDR3: TGTGCCAGCAGCTTAGCGGGGTCCCCTTCCGGGACAGGGGATCATAATGAGCAGTTCTTC. The encoded protein is CASSLAGSPSGTGDHNEQFF.

This clonotype was detected many times. With the library built for alpha chains, this beta chain is off target and its frequency is not meaningful. The chain uses TRBV5-4 and TRBJ2-7, with D hard to call. There are 13 residues in the CDR3. V shed 0 bases and J shed 7 bases, with 11 bases lying between them. Germline CDR1 reads SGHNT; CDR2 reads YYREEE (reference sequence). The CDR3 bases are TGTGCCAGCAGCTTGGATGTGACCTCGGAGCAGTACTTC. Translated, it gives CASSLDVTSEQYF.

This clonotype was counted ten times or more. Within a library made for alpha chains, this beta chain is off target, and its count is uninformative. The genes are TRBV11-1 and TRBJ2-1; TRBD2 is a possible D gene (5 bases). CDR1 and CDR2 from the germline V gene are SGHAT and FQDESV (reference sequence). CDR3 length: 14 residues. V lost 4 bases and J lost 0, with 7 bases in between. DNA for the CDR3: TGTGCCAGCAGCTATGGGAGCTCCTACAATGAGCAGTTCTTC. It is translated as CASSYGSSYNEQFF.